This TCR beta chain appears in the sequencing data of a study of human T cells and chemical hapten exposure. Study at large: The study sensitized with 2% DPC on a 2 cm by 2 cm patch of upper inner arm skin. Patients' scalps got diphenylcyclopropenone weekly throughout the roughly 23-week study.

This clonotype was found many times. Its antigen is as yet unknown. TCRdb recomputed calls from the RACE reads with MiXCR, one row per CDR3 protein. Of some 380,000 distinct CDR3 sequences listed, approximately 5.1% are singletons. Study-wide points: Compared to controls, expanded TCRs made significantly more large clusters of similar CDR3s.

Time point noted: patch test 1, 2 weeks after DPC sensitization. The treatment is: therapeutic diphenylcyclopropenone sensitization with weekly scalp DPC. The template was total RNA from unfractionated whole blood. Germline values: CDR1 KGHSH, CDR2 LQKENI. This CDR3 region has 13 residues. Trimming left V 8 bases short and J 6 bases short, with 16 bases between. This clonotype was obtained from a woman in her forties or fifties with alopecia areata. Some clones in this sample may be carry-over from other donors' samples. V usage is TRBV18 and J usage is TRBJ1-1; TRBD1 is a possible D gene (5 bases). The source material was whole blood, sampled in connection with sensitization to the hapten diphenylcyclopropenone (DPC). DNA of the CDR3: TGTGCCAGCCAGGGATCGGGAGAATCTGAAGCTTTCTTT. Translating it yields CASQGSGESEAFF.